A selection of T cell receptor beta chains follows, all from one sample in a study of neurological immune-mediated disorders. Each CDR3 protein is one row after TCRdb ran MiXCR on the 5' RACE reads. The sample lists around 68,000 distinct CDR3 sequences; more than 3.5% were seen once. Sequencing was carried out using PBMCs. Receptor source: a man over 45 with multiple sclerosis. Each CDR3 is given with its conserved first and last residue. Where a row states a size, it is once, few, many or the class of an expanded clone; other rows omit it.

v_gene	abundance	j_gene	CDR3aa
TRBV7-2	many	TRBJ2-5	CASSLTPLRGGLGETQYF
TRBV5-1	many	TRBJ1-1	CASSLDSLRSFEAFF
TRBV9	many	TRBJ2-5	CASSVSPQETQYF
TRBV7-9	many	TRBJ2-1	CASSQGKSYNEQFF
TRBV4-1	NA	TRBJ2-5	CASSQYGRKETQYF
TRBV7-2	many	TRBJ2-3	CASSLNSGGSVDTQYF
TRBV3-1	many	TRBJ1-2	CASSQGTGAANYGYTF
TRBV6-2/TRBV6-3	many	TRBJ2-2	CASTPSGTGLRGELFF
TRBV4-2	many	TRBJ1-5	CASSQDRGPNQPQHF
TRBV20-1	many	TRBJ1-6	CSARESGGDNSPLHF
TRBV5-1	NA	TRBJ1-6	CASSLRTVNSPLHF
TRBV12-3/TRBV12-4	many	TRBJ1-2	CASSPGETGFTTAFYGYTF
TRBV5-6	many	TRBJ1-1	CASSINLGVFAEAFF
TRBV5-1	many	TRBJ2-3	CASSKAGDTQYF
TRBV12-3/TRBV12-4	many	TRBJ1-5	CASSLGQTGGNQPQNF
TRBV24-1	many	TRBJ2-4	CATSDSLSGEDIQYF
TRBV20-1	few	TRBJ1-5	CSAKGQHSNQPQNF
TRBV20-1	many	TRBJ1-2	CSARDRGGLRGYTF
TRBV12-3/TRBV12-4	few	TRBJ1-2	CASTLGGLYGYTF
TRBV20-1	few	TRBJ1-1	CSASRPSRNTEAFF
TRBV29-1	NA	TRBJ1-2	CSVFTGSNYGYTF
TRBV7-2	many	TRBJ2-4	CASSLESTTLAKNIQYF
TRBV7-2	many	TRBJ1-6	CASSLENRGLNSPLHF
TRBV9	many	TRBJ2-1	CASSVEALAGGRNEQFF
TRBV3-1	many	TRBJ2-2	CASSHVNTGELFF
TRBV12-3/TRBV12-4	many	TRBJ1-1	CASSPERVMNTEAFF
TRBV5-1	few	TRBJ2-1	CASSSGVGAYSWDEQFF
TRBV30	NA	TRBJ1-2	CAWSVRRFDYGYTF
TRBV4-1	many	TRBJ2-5	CASSHGQETQYF
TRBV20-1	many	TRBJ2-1	CSAGDYPNEQFF
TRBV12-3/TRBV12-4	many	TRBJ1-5	CASRDRGSNQPQHF
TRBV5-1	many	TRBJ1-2	CASSPAQGGLYGYTF
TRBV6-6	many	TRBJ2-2	CAILSVYTGELFF
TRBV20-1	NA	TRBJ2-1	CSARMTGTSFYNEQFF
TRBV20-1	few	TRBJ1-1	CSAGRRTAILMNTEAFF
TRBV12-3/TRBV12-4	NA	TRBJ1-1	CASSSWTDGDTEAFF
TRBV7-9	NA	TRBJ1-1	CASSPWTNQRNTEAFF
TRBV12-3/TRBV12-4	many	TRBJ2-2	CASSFGSGGFRRELFF
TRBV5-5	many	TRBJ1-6	CASRGTGQPLHF
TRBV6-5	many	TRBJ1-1	CASSYLTTGQGATEAFF
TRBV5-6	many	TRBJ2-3	CASSESETRITDTQYF